The present T cell receptor beta chain was sequenced within a study of T cell responses to AZD1222 COVID-19 vaccine. Clones were read by immunoSEQ multiplex PCR, and TCRdb kept only the in-frame ones, dropping some. The sample lists about 200,000 clones, roughly 91% occurring once. Germline-derived CDR1 and CDR2 are MDHEN and SYDVKM. This CDR3 spans 15 amino acids. Trimming shortened V by 6 bases and J by 2 bases, and 14 bases separated the two germline ends. As for this clone: Its antigen is unidentified.

Regarding the study as a whole: Spike-specific TCR breadth and depth went up after people got two AZD1222 doses. The reported proportion of spike-specific TCRs targeting unmutated variant regions was nearly half. Donors in the cohort were predominantly white British and more often female, and clonal diversity was possibly underestimated.

Sequenced here: peripheral blood, sampled on day 0 of MenACWY control vaccination. This receptor was obtained from an adult in good health. This chain links TRBV28 with TRBJ1-3, with no clear D. The CDR3 DNA sequence: TGTGCCAGCAGATCAAGGAGGAGTACTGGAAACACCATATATTTT. Translating it yields CASRSRRSTGNTIYF.